Listed here are 7 T cell receptor beta chains from one sample, sequenced in a study of regulatory T cells in long-lasting Graves disease (dated by TCRdb to about 2021). Explained via the paper, the time point label denotes: newly diagnosed GD, antithyroid drugs for less than 3 months. For both TCR sequencing and RNA sequencing, RNA was extracted from PBMCs using TRIzol. Libraries came from multiplex PCR. Sequencing relied on an Illumina HiSeq 4000. iRepertoire HTBI primers and Arm-PCR amplification of CDR3 regions were used to construct TCR beta libraries. TCRdb reworked the public reads: Q25 trimming with fastp, MiXCR clone assembly, productive beta chains retained. Entries that share a CDR3 protein sequence are merged under the most common genes and DNA. This sample gives a few hundred thousand distinct CDR3 sequences in total; more than 15% of them show up just once. 14% of the sample belongs to the ten largest clones.

These same data were also listed under a study on T cells in Graves' hyperthyroidism and ophthalmopathy.

The input for sequencing was peripheral blood mononuclear cells (PBMCs), taken at new diagnosis, from a patient treated with antithyroid drugs. The receptors shown here come from a woman aged 25 to 39 with Graves disease. Donor details come from another sample of the same person, matched by shared clones.

There are many counts of this clonotype. This sequence joins TRBV7-8 and TRBJ1-6; D perhaps matches TRBD1 (5 bases). The CDR3 covers 15 residues. The V gene's germline CDR1 is SGHVS and CDR2 FQNEAQ. Trimming shortened V by 1 base and J by 8 bases, and 12 bases separated the two germline ends. CDR3 DNA sequence: TGTGCCAGCAGCTTAGTGTGGGGGTCGGATTCACCCCTCCACTTT. Its protein is CASSLVWGSDSPLHF.

This clonotype came up many times. The chain recombines TRBV6-2 or TRBV6-3 with TRBJ1-3; TRBD1 is a possible D gene (5 bases). The germline CDR1 and CDR2 sequences are MNHEY and SVGEGT. The CDR3 runs 15 residues. The ends were cut back, 6 bases at V and 0 bases at J, with 12 bases in the middle. DNA for the CDR3: TGTGCCAGCAGGGAGGGACTGAACTCTGGAAACACCATATATTTT. Protein: CASREGLNSGNTIYF.

This clonotype appeared a few times. The chain joins TRBV19 to TRBJ1-5, with D possibly matching TRBD1 (5 bases). The CDR3 totals 14 residues. Germline-derived CDR1 and CDR2 are LNHDA and SQIVND (reference sequence). V was pared by 5 bases and J by 7 bases, with 15 bases between. This chain's CDR3 is CASSLDSPGQPQHF. CDR3 sequence (DNA): TGTGCCAGTAGTCTTGACAGCCCCGGGCAGCCCCAGCATTTT.

This clonotype was counted between two and nine times. The CDR3 protein is CASSIEVADTNYTF. CDR3 bases: TGTGCCAGTAGTATAGAAGTGGCGGACACTAACTACACCTTC. V usage is TRBV19 and J usage is TRBJ1-2; possible D gene TRBD1, 5 bases. From germline, CDR1 is LNHDA and CDR2 SQIVND (reference sequence). The CDR3 contains 14 residues. Trimming took 0 bases from V and 10 from J, leaving 15 bases between them.

This clonotype was counted many times. A junction boundary mismatches the germline segment, possibly from a read error. The V gene is TRBV5-1, the J gene TRBJ1-1, with D perhaps matching TRBD1 (5 bases). Germline values: CDR1 SGHRS, CDR2 YFSETQ. This CDR3 is built from 13 residues. The DNA of the CDR3 is TGTGCCAGCAGCTTAGGGGTGAACACTGAAGCTTTCTTT. Protein sequence: CASSLGVNTEAFF.

This clonotype was found a few times. The chain uses TRBV2 and TRBJ2-6; the D is unclear. Germline V CDR1 and CDR2: SNHLY, FYNNEI. Trimming left V 4 bases short and J 1 base short, with 5 bases between. The length of the CDR3 is 14 residues. The CDR3 DNA sequence: TGTGCCAGCAGTGGCCTGTCTGGGGCCAACGTCCTGACTTTC. This translates into CASSGLSGANVLTF.

This clonotype was seen many times. The rearrangement links TRBV27 to TRBJ2-7; 8 bases line up with TRBD1. The V and J ends lost 4 bases and 7 bases, in that order; junction bases with no gene match: 9. CDR1 is MNHEY and CDR2 is SMNVEV in the germline V gene (reference sequence). This CDR3 spans 14 amino acids. Here the CDR3 DNA reads TGTGCCAGCAGTTCAAAGCAGGGGGCGGCTGAGCAGTACTTC. The encoded protein is CASSSKQGAAEQYF.